Listed here are 27 T cell receptor beta chains from one sample, sequenced in a study of T cells in Graves' hyperthyroidism and ophthalmopathy. The investigators amplified TCR beta CDR3 regions from RNA transcripts. The TCR CDR3 was amplified in a first-round RT-PCR using the HTBI primer set. MiXCR was run by TCRdb on the multiplex PCR reads, yielding one entry per CDR3 protein. The sample lists some 270,000 distinct CDR3 sequences, around 15% occurring once. Sequencing used blood. These receptors originate from a woman aged 40-49 years with Graves' hyperthyroidism.

Only a few counts were recorded for this clonotype. The chain combines TRBV20-1 with TRBJ2-5; D possibly matches TRBD1 or TRBD2 (5 bases each). This CDR3 comprises 15 residues. V lost 1 base and J 0 bases, leaving 12 bases between the germline ends. Germline V gene data show CDR1 as DFQATT and CDR2 as SNEGSKA (reference sequence). CDR3 nucleotide sequence: TGCAGTGCTAGAGTGCCGTGGGGACACCAAGAGACCCAGTACTTC. It is translated as CSARVPWGHQETQYF.

With regard to this clonotype: Possible read error: a much larger clone is one base away. V is TRBV2 and J is TRBJ1-2; D is ambiguous. The CDR3 runs 13 residues. V was pared by 4 bases and J by 8 bases, with 14 bases between. Germline lookup yields CDR1 SNHLY and CDR2 FYNNEI. The CDR3 DNA follows: TGTGCCAGCAGTGCGGCAACGACCCGCGGCTACACCTTC. This translates into CASSAATTRGYTF.

The sample holds many counts of this clonotype. The V gene is TRBV2, the J gene TRBJ1-4; 7 bases line up with TRBD1. The junction had 13 bases not matched to a gene; V was cut back by 7 bases and J by 5 bases. The CDR3 contains 16 residues. Germline CDR1 SNHLY, CDR2 FYNNEI. The CDR3 bases are TGTGCCAGCACCCGAGGTGACAGGGTGGAAAATGAAAAACTGTTTTTT. Translation gives CASTRGDRVENEKLFF.

This clonotype was seen many times. The chain uses TRBV20-1 and TRBJ2-1, with a tentative D call TRBD1 (5 bases). The CDR3 covers 11 residues. Per germline, CDR1 DFQATT and CDR2 SNEGSKA (reference sequence). The CDR3 DNA is TGCAGCGTACTAACAGGAGCAAGGCAGTTCTTC. Translation: CSVLTGARQFF.

The sample holds many counts of this clonotype. The CDR3 protein is CASSPTRQGLSGYTF. The CDR3 DNA reads TGTGCCAGCAGCCCAACCCGACAGGGGCTCTCTGGCTACACCTTC. The chain has TRBV12-3 or TRBV12-4 and TRBJ1-2, with TRBD1 identical over 8 bases. The CDR3 is 15 amino acids. V was pared by 6 bases and J by 7 bases, with 13 bases of the junction left unmatched.

This clonotype was observed at least ten times. The chain recombines TRBV19 with TRBJ2-5; TRBD2 matches 10 bases. Germline assignment: CDR1 LNHDA and CDR2 SQIVND (reference sequence). The CDR3 runs 12 residues. Trimming cost V 5 bases and J 13 bases; bases outside gene matches: 7. DNA for the CDR3: TGTGCCAGTAGTCCATCTAGCGGGAGTCGGTACTTC. This codes for CASSPSSGSRYF.

Many counts were recorded for this clonotype. The rearrangement uses TRBV10-3 and TRBJ2-1; D not resolved. This CDR3 is built from 14 residues. Germline assignment: CDR1 ENHRY and CDR2 SYGVKD. Trimming removed 7 bases at V and 1 base at J, with 11 bases between. CDR3 loop: CAIKSLESYNEQFF. The CDR3 coding sequence is TGTGCCATCAAGAGCCTAGAGTCCTACAATGAGCAGTTCTTC.

This clonotype was seen at least ten times. CDR3 DNA: TGTGCCAGCAGTTCCCCCGGGACAGGGGATACCGAAAAACTGTTTTTT. Its translation is CASSSPGTGDTEKLFF. The rearrangement uses TRBV28 and TRBJ1-4; 10 bases agree with TRBD1. The V gene's germline CDR1 is MDHEN and CDR2 SYDVKM. The CDR3 contains 16 residues. The ends lost 4 bases at V and 8 bases at J; junction bases unmatched: 10.

Many counts were recorded for this clonotype. V usage is TRBV3-1 and J usage is TRBJ2-3; 7 bases map to TRBD2. J lost 1 base, V lost 0 bases, and 4 bases had no gene match. This CDR3 contains 16 residues. Germline CDR1 and CDR2: LGHDT and YNNKEL (reference sequence). Here the CDR3 DNA reads TGTGCCAGCAGCCAAGAAGGGCTAGCGGGCACAGATACGCAGTATTTT. Translating gives CASSQEGLAGTDTQYF.

The table lists this clonotype with many counts. This sequence joins TRBV5-8 and TRBJ2-1; 9 bases agree with TRBD1. After removal of 0 bases from V and 5 bases from J, the junction contained 3 bases not matched to a gene. CDR1 and CDR2 from the germline V gene are SGHTS and YDEGEE. The CDR3 spans 15 residues. In DNA, the CDR3 is TGTGCCAGCAGCTTGGGACAGGGGGTCCACAATGAGCAGTTCTTC. This sequence encodes CASSLGQGVHNEQFF.

This clonotype was picked up many times. This rearrangement joins TRBV20-1 to TRBJ2-1, with a possible D match to TRBD1 (5 bases). The length of the CDR3 is 16 residues. Germline V gene lookup returns CDR1 DFQATT and CDR2 SNEGSKA (reference sequence). V gave up 5 bases and J gave up 1 base, with 18 bases separating them. CDR3 DNA: TGCAGTGCTTGGACACAGGAAGCTTTATCCTACAATGAGCAGTTCTTC. This gives the protein CSAWTQEALSYNEQFF.

This clonotype was observed a few times. The chain has TRBV25-1 and TRBJ2-5; 7 bases are a match to TRBD2. This CDR3 is 16 amino acids long. CDR1 is MGHDK, CDR2 SYGVNS, per germline. V gave up 1 base and J gave up 1 base; unmatched junction bases: 6. The CDR3 sequence: CASSESGGDIQETQYF. CDR3 in DNA: TGTGCCAGCAGTGAATCGGGGGGAGACATCCAAGAGACCCAGTACTTC.

This clonotype came up a few times. The rearrangement uses TRBV13 and TRBJ2-7; D is possibly TRBD1 (5 bases). V was trimmed by 4 bases and J by 3 bases, leaving 13 bases between them. This CDR3 is 14 amino acids long. Germline assignment: CDR1 PRHDT and CDR2 FYEKMQ (reference sequence). The CDR3 DNA sequence: TGTGCCAGCAGCTCACAGGAGAAAGACTACGAGCAGTACTTC. Protein: CASSSQEKDYEQYF.

This clonotype has at least ten counts. The genes are TRBV2 and TRBJ1-2, with TRBD1 as a possible D gene (6 bases). The germline gives CDR1 SNHLY, CDR2 FYNNEI. The CDR3 sequence is 12 residues long. Trimming removed 5 bases at V and 4 bases at J, with 8 bases between. CDR3 loop: CASSTQGYGYTF. CDR3 DNA: TGTGCCAGCAGTACACAGGGCTATGGCTACACCTTC.

This clonotype was observed many times. The V call is TRBV2, the J call TRBJ1-4, with D possibly TRBD1 on 6 matching bases. Trimming left V 6 bases short and J 4 bases short, with 15 bases between. In germline, CDR1 is SNHLY, CDR2 FYNNEI. This CDR3 contains 15 residues. The CDR3 loop reads CASSGTTGINEKLFF. CDR3 sequence (DNA): TGTGCCAGCAGCGGTACCACAGGGATTAATGAAAAACTGTTTTTT. The full variable domain, rest sourced from reference TRBV2 and TRBJ1-4, is EPEVTQTPSHQVTQMGQEVILRCVPISNHLYFYWYRQILGQKVEFLVSFYNNEISEKSEIFDDQFSVERPDGSNFTLKIRSTKLEDSAMYFCASSGTTGINEKLFFGSGTQLSVL.

The table lists this clonotype with many counts. This chain connects TRBV6-5 to TRBJ2-7; possible D gene TRBD1, 5 bases. V gave up 0 bases and J gave up 3 bases, with 12 bases separating them. Germline V gene sequence: CDR1 MNHEY, CDR2 SVGAGI. The CDR3 is 15 amino acids. DNA of the CDR3: TGTGCCAGCAGTTACTCAGAGATCCAGGGCTACGAGCAGTACTTC. Residues: CASSYSEIQGYEQYF.

In its sample, this clonotype was seen many times. The chain carries TRBV2 and TRBJ2-7; no definite D call. Trimming took 3 bases from V and 1 from J, leaving 7 bases between them. The CDR3 runs 13 residues. Germline V gene lookup returns CDR1 SNHLY and CDR2 FYNNEI. DNA of the CDR3: TGTGCCAGCAGTGATCCAGATTCCTACGAGCAGTACTTC. It specifies CASSDPDSYEQYF.

This clonotype was counted between two and nine times. The chain couples TRBV6-1 to TRBJ1-2, with 7 bases aligning to TRBD1. Unmatched junction bases numbered 4, after V lost 7 bases and J lost 2 bases. The germline V gene has CDR1 MNHNS and CDR2 SASEGT. The CDR3 has 13 residues. This CDR3 is CASIMTGNYGYTF. The CDR3 bases are TGTGCCAGCATTATGACAGGGAACTATGGCTACACCTTC.

The chain recombines TRBV18 with TRBJ2-1; D remains ambiguous. Trimming took 3 bases from V and 5 from J, leaving 8 bases between them. Germline lookup yields CDR1 KGHSH and CDR2 LQKENI. The CDR3 loop spans 13 amino acids. In nucleotides, the CDR3 is TGTGCCAGCTCACCGCCAGCCCACAATGAGCAGTTCTTC. This encodes CASSPPAHNEQFF.

The chain employs TRBV19 and TRBJ1-1; a weak D match, TRBD1 (5 bases). The CDR3 is made up of 16 amino acids. In germline, CDR1 is LNHDA, CDR2 SQIVND (reference sequence). V lost 3 bases, J lost 3 bases, and 17 bases lay in between. CDR3 nucleotide sequence: TGTGCCAGTAGTATCGGACGGACGCCGGGGGACACTGAAGCTTTCTTT. This codes for CASSIGRTPGDTEAFF.

This clonotype showed up many times. The chain links TRBV5-1 to TRBJ1-1; D is unresolved. Trimming shortened V by 3 bases and J by 1 base, and 22 bases separated the two germline ends. CDR1 and CDR2 from the germline V gene are SGHRS and YFSETQ. The CDR3 runs 18 residues. The CDR3 spells CASSSLPDWGGRNTEAFF. CDR3 nucleotides: TGCGCCAGCAGCTCTTTACCTGACTGGGGAGGCCGGAACACTGAAGCTTTCTTT.

Concerning this clonotype: A clone one base away is much larger, so this may be a read error. The J gene is TRBJ2-3, the V gene TRBV19; D is perhaps TRBD2 (5 bases). From germline, CDR1 is LNHDA and CDR2 SQIVND (reference sequence). The CDR3 loop spans 16 amino acids. For the CDR3, the DNA is TGTGCCAGTAGACGCACGAGTACGTCTAGCACAGATGCGCAGTATTTT. This sequence encodes CASRRTSTSSTDAQYF.

This clonotype has a count of ten or more. The V gene is TRBV5-8, the J gene TRBJ1-1; the D is unclear. Trimming stripped 4 bases from V and 6 bases from J, with 16 bases between. Germline loops: CDR1 SGHTS, CDR2 YDEGEE. The CDR3 length is 14 residues. The DNA for the CDR3 is TGTGCCAGCAGCGCCAAAACGACACAATCTGAAGCTTTCTTT. Translation gives CASSAKTTQSEAFF.

In this sample, this clonotype turned up many times. The V and J genes are TRBV15 and TRBJ1-2; D perhaps matches TRBD1 (5 bases). The CDR3 is made up of 15 amino acids. Trimming removed 4 bases from V and 2 bases from J, with 14 bases in between. CDR1 LNHNV and CDR2 YYDKDF come from the germline V gene (reference sequence). Written as DNA, the CDR3 is TGTGCCACCAGCAACGGACAAGAAGGGAACTATGGCTACACCTTC. Translated: CATSNGQEGNYGYTF.

This clonotype was observed a handful of times. CDR3 protein: CASSHPSRNYGYTF. The CDR3 coding sequence is TGCGCCAGCAGCCATCCCTCGAGAAACTATGGCTACACCTTC. The chain recombines TRBV4-1 with TRBJ1-2; D call uncertain. Germline-derived CDR1 and CDR2 are MGHRA and YSYEKL. The CDR3 consists of 14 residues. The germline V and J ends were trimmed by 3 bases and 2 bases, with 10 bases remaining between them.

The V and J genes are TRBV10-1 and TRBJ2-2, with 8 bases aligning to TRBD1. CDR1 and CDR2 (germline): WNHNN, SYGVQD (reference sequence). The CDR3 runs 14 residues. J gave up 5 bases and V 2 bases, and 1 base lay outside the gene matches. The CDR3 sequence: CASSETGGTGELFF. DNA for the CDR3: TGCGCCAGCAGTGAGACAGGGGGGACCGGGGAGCTGTTTTTT.

The sample holds many counts of this clonotype. Here the CDR3 reads CASSLGVSANTGELFF. CDR3 bases: TGCGCCAGCAGCTTGGGTGTCAGTGCGAACACCGGGGAGCTGTTTTTT. This rearrangement joins TRBV5-1 to TRBJ2-2; D remains unclear. The V and J ends lost 0 bases and 0 bases respectively, with 9 bases between them. The V gene's germline CDR1 is SGHRS and CDR2 YFSETQ. This CDR3 is 16 amino acids long.